The rows below give T cell receptor beta chains drawn from one sample of a study of CD8 T cells in ankylosing spondylitis. MiXCR, applied by TCRdb to the 5' RACE reads, yields one record per CDR3 protein. The sample yields fewer than 550,000 distinct CDR3 sequences, over 4% seen once. Source material: blood, either unsorted or a sorted T cell fraction (not recorded which). The receptors derive from a male donor with ankylosing spondylitis. Each CDR3 is given with its conserved first and last residue.

CDR3aa,v_gene,len
CASSSPGQKNSPLHF,TRBV7-9,15
CASSQVSGPRDSPLHF,TRBV4-3,16
CASSLTGPSTDTQYF,TRBV5-1,15
CASSQEAGYTDTQYF,TRBV4-3,15
CASSTTGLAVQETQYF,TRBV7-2,16
CASSYSRDAYEQYF,TRBV6-5,14
CASRNDYSGNTIYF,TRBV28,14
CSARVGPYGYTF,TRBV20-1,12
CASSLALQGTYEQYF,TRBV5-1,15
CSANDISTDTQYF,TRBV20-1,13
CASSLGIFTGELLF,TRBV5-5,14
CASSLSSIEQYF,TRBV28,12
CSARGQGTIRAFF,TRBV20-1,13
CAISDRLGAKGLVSTDTQYF,TRBV10-3,20
CASSAYSGTGSYEQYF,TRBV7-9,16
CATTGGEKLFF,TRBV2,11
CASSGQGAYNEQFF,TRBV12-3/TRBV12-4,14
CASSLAGMGYTF,TRBV7-2,12
CSAQDRTGWGEKLFF,TRBV20-1,15
CASSFRVTAFF,TRBV27,11
CSARDFIGFTEAFF,TRBV20-1,14
CASSYSRFPYNEQFF,TRBV6-5,15
CASSQNRGARDYEQYF,TRBV18,16
CSDRRDMNTEAFF,TRBV29-1,13
CSVKQDFDQPQHF,TRBV29-1,13
CSVEQGVGYEQYF,TRBV29-1,13
CASTQRGNTEAFF,TRBV5-1,13
CASSLPSGDRAFNEQFF,TRBV18,17
CASSPGQGARYGGYTF,TRBV7-2,16
CAISLRLTNTGELFF,TRBV10-3,15
CASSQPGLASYEQYF,TRBV12-3/TRBV12-4,15
CASSSIDRGANEKLFF,TRBV18,16
CASSQDLTRTGYGYTF,TRBV3-1,16
CASSLSSGSVETQYF,TRBV7-2,15
CASSYSRQGEFPYNEQFF,TRBV6-2/TRBV6-3,18
CASRPYTGRGSYNEQFF,TRBV6-2/TRBV6-3,17
CSVRGSGAYEKLFF,TRBV29-1,14
CATSIPGQGIYGYTF,TRBV5-6,15
CSAKQGSTEAFF,TRBV20-1,12
CASSLEAGGMDTQYF,TRBV5-1,15
CASSFEPTDEQFF,TRBV5-1,13
CASSAKERSQETQYF,TRBV11-1,15
CATTKEPYSTDTQYF,TRBV6-1,15
CASSSSGQGTQPQHF,TRBV6-2/TRBV6-3,15
CASSTWGGSPTDTQYF,TRBV28,16
CASRRTSGRADEQFF,TRBV7-2,15
CSVARQGRSYEQYF,TRBV29-1,14
CASSQDRGGPSTDTQYF,TRBV4-1,17
CASSVDTTETQYF,TRBV9,13
CASSPFGTGNTGELFF,TRBV18,16
CASSPSGPQVGYEQYF,TRBV6-1,16
CASSLWRTPSRFGYTF,TRBV7-8,16